This entry lists 10 T cell receptor beta chains sequenced from one sample in a study of a mutant IDH1 vaccine in newly diagnosed glioma. No antigen is known for these receptors. Indicated time point: week 47, end of study. Vaccination comprised doses that each held 300 ug of mutant IDH1 20-mer peptide, plus topical imiquimod. Assay used: immunoSEQ multiplex PCR; TCRdb lists only in-frame clones, some missing. The data contain roughly 50,000 clones, over 75% of them seen just once; the ten biggest clones take up around 4.6%. The sequencing used PBMCs, collected from a glioma patient whose treatment included an IDH1 peptide vaccine. These receptors were taken from a woman aged 35 to 49 with glioma. Some clones in this sample may be carry-over from other donors' samples.

The CDR3, as DNA: TGTGCCAGCAGCGTAGCCCGCGGACTAGCGGGGGCCACAGATACGCAGTATTTT. This gives the protein CASSVARGLAGATDTQYF. V is TRBV9 and J is TRBJ2-3; TRBD2 matches at 13 bases. Losses at the gene ends were 0 bases for V and 2 bases for J; bases not matched to a gene: 6. The CDR3 runs to 18 residues. Germline CDR1 and CDR2: SGDLS and YYNGEE.

This clone has only one observation. This chain uses TRBV6-6 with TRBJ1-2; TRBD1 matches 7 bases. Germline V gene data show CDR1 as MNHNY and CDR2 as SVGAGI (reference sequence). J gave up 7 bases and V 5 bases, and 4 bases lay outside the gene matches. CDR3 size: 12 residues. The CDR3 DNA reads as TGTGCCAGCAGTGACAGGGAGGGTGGCTACACCTTC. This codes for CASSDREGGYTF.

The chain's CDR3 is CASSSQESSGANVLTF. The CDR3 DNA sequence: TGTGCCAGCAGTTCTCAGGAAAGCTCTGGGGCCAACGTCCTGACTTTC. The J gene is TRBJ2-6, the V gene TRBV27; D uncertain. The germline V and J ends were trimmed by 4 bases and 0 bases, with 10 bases remaining between them. The CDR3 consists of 16 residues. Germline CDR1 is MNHEY and CDR2 is SMNVEV (reference sequence).

This clone was counted a few times. The rearrangement links TRBV6-5 to TRBJ1-1; D may be TRBD1 (5 bases). V was trimmed by 0 bases and J by 5 bases, leaving 13 bases between them. Germline loops: CDR1 MNHEY, CDR2 SVGAGI. The CDR3 spans 15 residues. The CDR3 bases are TGTGCCAGCAGTTACTCCCGGGGGAAAAGGACTGAAGCTTTCTTT. This translates into CASSYSRGKRTEAFF.

The chain is built from TRBV10-1 and TRBJ2-3; a possible D gene is TRBD1 (5 bases). The ends were cut back, 0 bases at V and 9 bases at J, with 10 bases in the middle. This CDR3 region has 13 residues. Per germline, CDR1 WNHNN and CDR2 SYGVQD (reference sequence). Here the CDR3 reads CASSESLAGTQYF. DNA for the CDR3: TGCGCCAGCAGTGAGTCGTTAGCAGGGACGCAGTATTTT.

The chain combines TRBV2 with TRBJ1-2; 8 bases fit TRBD1. V was pared by 4 bases and J by 9 bases, with 10 bases of the junction left unmatched. The CDR3 has 14 residues. CDR1 and CDR2 (germline): SNHLY, FYNNEI. The CDR3 nucleotides read TGTGCCAGCAGTGCTGGACAGGGAACTACTCGCTACACCTTC. Its protein is CASSAGQGTTRYTF.

The V call is TRBV27, the J call TRBJ2-7; 7 nucleotides match TRBD1. Germline lookup yields CDR1 MNHEY and CDR2 SMNVEV (reference sequence). The CDR3 is made up of 16 amino acids. V was pared by 2 bases and J by 3 bases, with 10 bases of the junction left unmatched. CDR3 bases: TGTGCCAGCAGTTTAAAGCCGGGACAGCTATACTACGAGCAGTACTTC. This encodes CASSLKPGQLYYEQYF.

This clone was recorded a few times. V and J are TRBV29-1 and TRBJ2-3; D tentatively fits TRBD1 or TRBD2 (6 bases each). V was clipped by 6 bases and J by 10 bases, with 17 bases between them. CDR3 length: 12 amino acids. Germline V CDR1 and CDR2: SQVTM, ANQGSEA. This chain's CDR3 is CSVEGWGPPQYF. The DNA for the CDR3 is TGCAGCGTGGAGGGATGGGGGCCTCCGCAGTATTTT.

This chain joins TRBV5-4 and TRBJ1-6; D is ambiguous. The V end lost 0 bases, the J end lost 2 bases, and 6 bases lay between the germline ends. The germline CDR1 and CDR2 sequences are SGHNT and YYREEE (reference sequence). CDR3 length equals 15 residues. CDR3 in amino acids: CASSLEGPYNSPLHF. The DNA for the CDR3 is TGTGCCAGCAGCTTGGAGGGCCCCTATAATTCACCCCTCCACTTT.

This CDR3 is CASSLRDNEQFF. The DNA of the CDR3 is TGTGCCAGCAGCTTGCGGGACAATGAGCAGTTCTTC. The J gene is TRBJ2-1, the V gene TRBV13, with a possible D match to TRBD2 (5 bases). The V end was cut by 3 bases, the J end by 5 bases, with 5 bases between. This CDR3 spans 12 amino acids. Germline V CDR1 and CDR2: PRHDT, FYEKMQ (reference sequence).